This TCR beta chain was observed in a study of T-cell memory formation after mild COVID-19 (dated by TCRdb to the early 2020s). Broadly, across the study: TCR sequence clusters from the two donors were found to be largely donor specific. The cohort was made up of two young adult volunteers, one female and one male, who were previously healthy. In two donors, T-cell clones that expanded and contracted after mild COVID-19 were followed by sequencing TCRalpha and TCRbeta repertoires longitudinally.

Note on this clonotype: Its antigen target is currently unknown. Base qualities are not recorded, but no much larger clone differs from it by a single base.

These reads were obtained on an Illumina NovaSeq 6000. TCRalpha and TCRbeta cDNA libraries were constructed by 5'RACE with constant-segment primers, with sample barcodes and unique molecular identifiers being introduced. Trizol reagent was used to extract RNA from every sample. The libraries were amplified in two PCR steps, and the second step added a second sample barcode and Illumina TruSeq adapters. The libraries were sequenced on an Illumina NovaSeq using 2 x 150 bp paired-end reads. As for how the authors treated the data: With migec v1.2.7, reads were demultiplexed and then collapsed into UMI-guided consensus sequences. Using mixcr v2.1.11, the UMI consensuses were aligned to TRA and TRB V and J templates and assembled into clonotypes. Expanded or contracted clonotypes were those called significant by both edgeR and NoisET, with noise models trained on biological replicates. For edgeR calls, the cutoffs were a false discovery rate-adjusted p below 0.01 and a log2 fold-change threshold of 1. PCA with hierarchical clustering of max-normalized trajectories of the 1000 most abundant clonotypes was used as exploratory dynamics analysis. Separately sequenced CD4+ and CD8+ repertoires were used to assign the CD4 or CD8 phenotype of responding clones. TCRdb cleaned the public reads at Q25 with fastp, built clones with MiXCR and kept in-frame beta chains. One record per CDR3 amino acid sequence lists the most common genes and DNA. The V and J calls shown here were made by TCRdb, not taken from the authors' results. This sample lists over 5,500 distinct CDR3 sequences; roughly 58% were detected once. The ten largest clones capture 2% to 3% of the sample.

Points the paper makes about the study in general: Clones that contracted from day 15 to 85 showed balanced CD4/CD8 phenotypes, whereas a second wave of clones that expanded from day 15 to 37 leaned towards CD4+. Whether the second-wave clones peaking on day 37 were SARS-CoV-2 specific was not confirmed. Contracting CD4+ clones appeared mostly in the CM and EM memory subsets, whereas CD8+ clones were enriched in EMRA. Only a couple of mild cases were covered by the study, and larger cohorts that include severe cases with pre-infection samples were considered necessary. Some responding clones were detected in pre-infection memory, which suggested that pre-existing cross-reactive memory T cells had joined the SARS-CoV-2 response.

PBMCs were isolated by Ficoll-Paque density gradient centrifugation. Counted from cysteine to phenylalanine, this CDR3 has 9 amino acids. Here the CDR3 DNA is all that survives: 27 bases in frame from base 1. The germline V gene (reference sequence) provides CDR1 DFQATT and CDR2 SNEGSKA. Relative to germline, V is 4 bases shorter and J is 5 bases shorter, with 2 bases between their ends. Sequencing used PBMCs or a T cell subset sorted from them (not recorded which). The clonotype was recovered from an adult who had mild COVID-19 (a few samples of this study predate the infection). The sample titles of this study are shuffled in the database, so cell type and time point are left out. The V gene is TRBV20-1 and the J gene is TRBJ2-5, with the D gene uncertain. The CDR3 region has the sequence CSATETQYF. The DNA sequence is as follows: TGCAGTGCTACCGAGACCCAGTACTTC.